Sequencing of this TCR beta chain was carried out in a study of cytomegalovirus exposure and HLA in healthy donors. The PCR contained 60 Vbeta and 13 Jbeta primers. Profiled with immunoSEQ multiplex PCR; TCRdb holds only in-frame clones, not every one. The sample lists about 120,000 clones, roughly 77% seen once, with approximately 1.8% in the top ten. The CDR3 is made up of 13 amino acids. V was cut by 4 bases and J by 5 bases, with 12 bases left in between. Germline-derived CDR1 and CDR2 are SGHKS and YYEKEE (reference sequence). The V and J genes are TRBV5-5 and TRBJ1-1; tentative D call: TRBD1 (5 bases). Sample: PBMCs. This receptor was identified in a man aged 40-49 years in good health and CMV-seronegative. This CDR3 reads CASSETAPTEAFF. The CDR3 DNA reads TGTGCCAGCAGCGAGACAGCGCCTACTGAAGCTTTCTTT. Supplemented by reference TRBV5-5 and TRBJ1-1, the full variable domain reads DAGVTQSPTHLIKTRGQQVTLRCSPISGHKSVSWYQQVLGQGPQFIFQYYEKEERGRGNFPDRFSARQFPNYSSELNVNALLLGDSALYLCASSETAPTEAFFGQGTRLTVV.